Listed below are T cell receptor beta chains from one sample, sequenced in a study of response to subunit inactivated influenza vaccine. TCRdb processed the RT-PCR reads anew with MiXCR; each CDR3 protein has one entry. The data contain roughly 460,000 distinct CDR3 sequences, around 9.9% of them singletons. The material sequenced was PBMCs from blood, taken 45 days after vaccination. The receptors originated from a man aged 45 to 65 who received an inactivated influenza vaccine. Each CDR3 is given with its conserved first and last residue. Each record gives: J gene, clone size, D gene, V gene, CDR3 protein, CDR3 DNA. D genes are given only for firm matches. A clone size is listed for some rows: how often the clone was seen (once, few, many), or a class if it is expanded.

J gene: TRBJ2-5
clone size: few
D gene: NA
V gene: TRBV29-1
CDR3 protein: CSVEDLREPRGTQYF
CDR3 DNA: TGCAGCGTTGAAGATTTACGGGAGCCCCGGGGGACCCAGTACTTC

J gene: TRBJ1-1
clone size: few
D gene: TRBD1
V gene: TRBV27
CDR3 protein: CATSYSRGTTEAFF
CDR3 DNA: TGTGCCACCTCCTACAGCAGGGGGACTACTGAAGCTTTCTTT

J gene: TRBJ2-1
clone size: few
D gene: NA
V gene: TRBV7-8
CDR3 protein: CASSLVGGIDNEQFF
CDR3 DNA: TGTGCCAGCAGCTTAGTCGGGGGAATTGACAATGAGCAGTTCTTC

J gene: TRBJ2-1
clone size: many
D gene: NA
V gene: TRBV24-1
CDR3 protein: CATSDLGLNEQFF
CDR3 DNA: TGTGCCACCAGTGATTTGGGGTTGAATGAGCAGTTCTTC

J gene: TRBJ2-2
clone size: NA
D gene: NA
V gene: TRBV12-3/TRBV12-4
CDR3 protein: CASRDPGTTPGELFF
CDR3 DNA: TGTGCCAGCAGGGATCCGGGAACAACACCAGGGGAGCTGTTTTTT

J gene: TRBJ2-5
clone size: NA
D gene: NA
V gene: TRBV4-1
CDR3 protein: CASSQAKHLQETQYF
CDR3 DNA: TGCGCCAGCAGCCAGGCTAAACATCTCCAAGAGACCCAGTACTTC

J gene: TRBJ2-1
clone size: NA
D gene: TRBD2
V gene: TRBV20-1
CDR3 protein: CSAIAGGNVDEQFF
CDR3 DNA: TGCAGTGCAATAGCGGGAGGGAACGTTGATGAGCAGTTCTTC

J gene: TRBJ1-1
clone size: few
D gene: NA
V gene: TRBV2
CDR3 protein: CASSSPGGKTEAFF
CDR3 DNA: TGTGCCAGCAGTTCCCCTGGAGGGAAGACTGAAGCTTTCTTT

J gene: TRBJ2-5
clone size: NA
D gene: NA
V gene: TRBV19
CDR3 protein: CASSITGTEETQYF
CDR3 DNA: TGTGCCAGTAGTATAACCGGGACGGAAGAGACCCAGTACTTC

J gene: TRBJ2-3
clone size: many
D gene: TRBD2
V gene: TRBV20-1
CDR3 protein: CSARGLAGFPDTQYF
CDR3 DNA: TGCAGTGCTAGAGGACTAGCGGGGTTCCCAGATACGCAGTATTTT

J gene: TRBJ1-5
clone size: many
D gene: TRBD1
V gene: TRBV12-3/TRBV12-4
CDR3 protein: CASRQGASNQPQHF
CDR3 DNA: TGTGCCAGCAGACAGGGGGCGAGCAATCAGCCCCAGCATTTT

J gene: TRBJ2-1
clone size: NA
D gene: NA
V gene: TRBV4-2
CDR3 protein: CASRRAGNSYNEQFF
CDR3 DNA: TGTGCCAGCAGGAGGGCGGGGAACTCCTACAATGAGCAGTTCTTC

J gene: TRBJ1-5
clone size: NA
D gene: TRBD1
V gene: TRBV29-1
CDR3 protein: CSVSGTENQPQHF
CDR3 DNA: TGCAGCGTTTCCGGGACAGAGAATCAGCCCCAGCATTTT

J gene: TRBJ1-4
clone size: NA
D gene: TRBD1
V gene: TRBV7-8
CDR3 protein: CASSPQGFGEKLFF
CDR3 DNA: TGTGCCAGCAGCCCACAGGGGTTTGGTGAAAAACTGTTTTTT

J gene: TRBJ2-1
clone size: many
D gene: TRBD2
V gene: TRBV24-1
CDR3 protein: CATSDRTSGISYNEQFF
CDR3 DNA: TGTGCCACCAGTGACCGGACTAGCGGGATATCCTACAATGAGCAGTTCTTC

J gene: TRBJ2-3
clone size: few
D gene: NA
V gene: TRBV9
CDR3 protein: CASSVDRPTDTQYF
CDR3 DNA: TGTGCCAGCAGCGTCGACAGACCCACAGATACGCAGTATTTT

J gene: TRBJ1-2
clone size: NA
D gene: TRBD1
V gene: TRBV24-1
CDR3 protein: CATSTGGRYGYTF
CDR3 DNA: TGTGCCACCAGTACAGGGGGTCGCTATGGCTACACCTTC

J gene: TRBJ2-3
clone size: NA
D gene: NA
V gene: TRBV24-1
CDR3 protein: CATSGPVEEGTDTQYF
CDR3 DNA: TGTGCCACCAGTGGCCCCGTGGAAGAGGGTACAGATACGCAGTATTTT

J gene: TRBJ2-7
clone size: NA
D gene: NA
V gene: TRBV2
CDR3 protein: CASSVLKAYEQYF
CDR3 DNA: TGTGCCAGCAGTGTACTCAAAGCCTACGAGCAGTACTTC

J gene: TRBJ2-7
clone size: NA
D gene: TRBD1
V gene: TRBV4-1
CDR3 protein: CASSQGRDRDYEQYF
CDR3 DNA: TGCGCCAGCAGCCAAGGCCGGGACAGGGACTACGAGCAGTACTTC

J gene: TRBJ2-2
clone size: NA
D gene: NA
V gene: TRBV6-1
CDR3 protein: CASSTSGANTGELFF
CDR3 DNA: TGTGCCAGCAGTACCTCCGGGGCGAACACCGGGGAGCTGTTTTTT

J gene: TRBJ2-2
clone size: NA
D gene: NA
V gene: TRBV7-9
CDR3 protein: CASSLRGVHTGELFF
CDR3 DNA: TGTGCCAGCAGCTTACGGGGAGTGCACACCGGGGAGCTGTTTTTT

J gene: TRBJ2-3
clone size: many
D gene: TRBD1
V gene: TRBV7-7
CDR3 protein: CASSPQGAGDTQYF
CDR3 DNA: TGTGCCAGCAGCCCACAGGGGGCAGGCGATACGCAGTATTTT

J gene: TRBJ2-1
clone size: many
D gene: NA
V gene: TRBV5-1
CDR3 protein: CASSSRTRGGAYNEQFF
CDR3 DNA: TGCGCCAGCAGCTCCCGGACTAGGGGGGGGGCCTACAATGAGCAGTTCTTC

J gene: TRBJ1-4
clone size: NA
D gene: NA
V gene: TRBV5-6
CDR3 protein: CASSLGPPGKLFF
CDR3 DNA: TGTGCCAGCAGCTTGGGGCCGCCCGGAAAACTGTTTTTT

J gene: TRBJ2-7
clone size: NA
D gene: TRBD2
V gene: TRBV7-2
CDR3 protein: CASSLMSSGSSYEQYF
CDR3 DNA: TGTGCCAGCAGCTTAATGTCTAGCGGGAGCTCCTACGAGCAGTACTTC

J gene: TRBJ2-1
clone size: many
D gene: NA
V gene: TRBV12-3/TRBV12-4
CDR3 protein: CASTLSAGYNEQFF
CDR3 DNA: TGTGCCAGCACCCTGAGTGCAGGCTACAATGAGCAGTTCTTC

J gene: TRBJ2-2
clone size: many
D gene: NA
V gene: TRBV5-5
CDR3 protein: CASSLQYTDTGELFF
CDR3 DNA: TGTGCCAGCAGCCTACAGTACACCGACACCGGGGAGCTGTTTTTT

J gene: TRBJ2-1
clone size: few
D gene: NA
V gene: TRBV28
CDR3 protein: CASSTGTVFFYNEQFF
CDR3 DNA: TGTGCCAGCAGTACAGGGACCGTTTTCTTCTACAATGAGCAGTTCTTC

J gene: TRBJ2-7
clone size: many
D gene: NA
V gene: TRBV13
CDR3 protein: CASSSSGPAGDEQYF
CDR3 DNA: TGTGCCAGCAGCTCCTCCGGGCCCGCCGGAGACGAGCAGTACTTC

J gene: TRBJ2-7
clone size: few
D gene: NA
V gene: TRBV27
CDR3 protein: CASSLIGARSHSYEQYF
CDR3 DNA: TGTGCCAGCAGTTTAATAGGGGCCAGGTCTCACTCCTACGAGCAGTACTTC

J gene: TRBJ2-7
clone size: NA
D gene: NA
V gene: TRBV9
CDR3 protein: CASSVGLTYEQYF
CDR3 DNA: TGTGCCAGCAGCGTCGGACTGACCTACGAGCAGTACTTC

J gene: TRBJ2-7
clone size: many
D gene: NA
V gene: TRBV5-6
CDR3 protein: CASSRVGSYEQYF
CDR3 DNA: TGTGCCAGCAGTCGAGTGGGATCCTACGAGCAGTACTTC

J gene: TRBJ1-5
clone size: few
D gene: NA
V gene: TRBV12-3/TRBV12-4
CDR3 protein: CASSLGNRYQPQHF
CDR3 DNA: TGTGCCAGCAGTTTAGGCAACAGATATCAGCCCCAGCATTTT

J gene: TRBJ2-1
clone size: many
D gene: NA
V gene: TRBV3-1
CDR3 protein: CASSPPGHLGLNNEQFF
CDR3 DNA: TGTGCCAGCAGCCCACCGGGCCACTTAGGACTTAACAATGAGCAGTTCTTC

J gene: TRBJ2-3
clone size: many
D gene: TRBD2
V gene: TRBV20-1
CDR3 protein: CSAQIRGGTDTQYF
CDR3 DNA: TGCAGTGCTCAAATTCGGGGGGGGACAGATACGCAGTATTTT

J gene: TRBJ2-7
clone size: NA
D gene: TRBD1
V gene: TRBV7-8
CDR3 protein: CASSADRGTNEQYF
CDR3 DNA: TGTGCCAGCAGCGCGGACAGGGGGACCAACGAGCAGTACTTC

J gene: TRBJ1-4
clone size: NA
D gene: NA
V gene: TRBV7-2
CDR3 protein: CASSPRSTNEKLFF
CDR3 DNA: TGTGCCAGCAGCCCCCGGTCGACTAATGAAAAACTGTTTTTT

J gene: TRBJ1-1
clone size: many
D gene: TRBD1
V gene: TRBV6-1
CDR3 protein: CASAQDRGRSNTEAFF
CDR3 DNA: TGTGCCAGCGCTCAGGACAGGGGGCGTTCGAACACTGAAGCTTTCTTT

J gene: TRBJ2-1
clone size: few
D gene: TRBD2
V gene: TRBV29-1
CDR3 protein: CSVESVRGGSYNEQFF
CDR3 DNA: TGCAGCGTTGAGTCCGTCCGGGGGGGCTCCTACAATGAGCAGTTCTTC

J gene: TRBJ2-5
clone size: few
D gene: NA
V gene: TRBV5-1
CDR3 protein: CASSHGRGGETQYF
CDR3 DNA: TGCGCCAGCAGCCACGGCAGGGGCGGGGAGACCCAGTACTTC

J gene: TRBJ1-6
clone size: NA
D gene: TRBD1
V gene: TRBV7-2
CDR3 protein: CASSLGSSGGISPLHF
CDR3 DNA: TGTGCCAGCAGCTTAGGATCGTCAGGGGGAATTTCACCCCTCCACTTT

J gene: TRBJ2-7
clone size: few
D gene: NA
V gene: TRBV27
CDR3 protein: CASSLSGVGGGWSYEQYF
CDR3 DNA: TGTGCCAGCAGTTTATCGGGGGTGGGGGGCGGTTGGAGTTACGAGCAGTACTTC

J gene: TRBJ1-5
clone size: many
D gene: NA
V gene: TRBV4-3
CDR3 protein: CASSQGFREGNQPQHF
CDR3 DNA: TGCGCCAGCAGCCAAGGGTTCAGGGAGGGCAATCAGCCCCAGCATTTT

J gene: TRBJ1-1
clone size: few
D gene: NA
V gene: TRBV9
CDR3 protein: CASSVGPDPNTEAFF
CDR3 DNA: TGTGCCAGCAGCGTAGGACCGGACCCGAACACTGAAGCTTTCTTT

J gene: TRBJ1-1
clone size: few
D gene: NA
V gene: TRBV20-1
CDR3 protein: CSARPGHMNTEAFF
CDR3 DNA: TGCAGTGCTAGACCGGGTCATATGAACACTGAAGCTTTCTTT

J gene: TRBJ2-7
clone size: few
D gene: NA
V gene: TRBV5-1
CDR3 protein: CASSSVSGEQYF
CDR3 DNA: TGCGCCAGCAGCTCCGTCTCCGGCGAGCAGTACTTC

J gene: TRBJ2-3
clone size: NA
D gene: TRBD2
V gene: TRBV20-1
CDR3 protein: CSARAYRASGTDTQYF
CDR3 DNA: TGCAGTGCTAGAGCATATAGGGCTAGCGGGACAGATACGCAGTATTTT

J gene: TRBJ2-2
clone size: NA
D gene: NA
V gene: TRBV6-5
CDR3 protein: CASSYSIGTGELFF
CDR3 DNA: TGTGCCAGCAGTTACTCGATAGGAACCGGGGAGCTGTTTTTT

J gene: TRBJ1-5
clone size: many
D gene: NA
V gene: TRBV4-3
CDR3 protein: CASSQDPNQPQHF
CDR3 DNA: TGCGCCAGCAGCCAAGACCCTAATCAGCCCCAGCATTTT

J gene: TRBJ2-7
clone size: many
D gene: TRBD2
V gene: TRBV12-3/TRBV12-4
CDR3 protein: CASSLGAGGPTSYEQYF
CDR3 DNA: TGTGCCAGCAGTTTAGGAGCGGGGGGTCCTACTTCCTACGAGCAGTACTTC

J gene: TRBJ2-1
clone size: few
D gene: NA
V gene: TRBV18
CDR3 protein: CASSPLQARGNEQFF
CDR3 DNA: TGTGCCAGCTCACCACTACAGGCGAGGGGCAATGAGCAGTTCTTC